The present entry profiles one T cell receptor beta chain with its context. V was pared by 4 bases and J by 5 bases, with 11 bases between. The CDR3 extends over 13 amino acids. CDR1 is MNHEY, CDR2 SVGAGI, per germline. The data stem from a study of T cell responses to AZD1222 COVID-19 vaccine. Here immunoSEQ multiplex PCR was the method, and the copy in TCRdb shows in-frame clones only, minus some. Found here are approximately 190,000 clones, about 92% of them singletons; the top ten hold 1% to 1.5%. The sequencing here drew on peripheral blood, taken on day 0 of AZD1222 vaccination. The chain carries TRBV6-5 and TRBJ1-1; no clear D. This receptor was identified in an adult in good health. The chain's CDR3 is CASSSATITEAFF. DNA for the CDR3: TGTGCCAGCAGTTCGGCGACAATTACTGAAGCTTTCTTT.